This TCR beta chain was profiled in a study of blood T cell repertoires in COVID-19. This CDR3 has 16 residues. V lost 3 bases, J lost 4 bases, and 15 bases lay in between. From germline, CDR1 is LNHDA and CDR2 SQIVND (reference sequence). Here immunoSEQ multiplex PCR was the method, and the copy in TCRdb shows in-frame clones only, minus some. The sample includes under 150,000 clones, about 90% of them seen just once. Material: peripheral blood. V and J are TRBV19 and TRBJ2-2, with TRBD2 as a possible D gene (6 bases). The clonotype comes from a woman aged 50 to 60 who had recovered from COVID-19. For the CDR3, the DNA is TGTGCCAGTAGTATTGGACCCCAGCGGGCCACCGGGGAGCTGTTTTTT. It yields the protein CASSIGPQRATGELFF.